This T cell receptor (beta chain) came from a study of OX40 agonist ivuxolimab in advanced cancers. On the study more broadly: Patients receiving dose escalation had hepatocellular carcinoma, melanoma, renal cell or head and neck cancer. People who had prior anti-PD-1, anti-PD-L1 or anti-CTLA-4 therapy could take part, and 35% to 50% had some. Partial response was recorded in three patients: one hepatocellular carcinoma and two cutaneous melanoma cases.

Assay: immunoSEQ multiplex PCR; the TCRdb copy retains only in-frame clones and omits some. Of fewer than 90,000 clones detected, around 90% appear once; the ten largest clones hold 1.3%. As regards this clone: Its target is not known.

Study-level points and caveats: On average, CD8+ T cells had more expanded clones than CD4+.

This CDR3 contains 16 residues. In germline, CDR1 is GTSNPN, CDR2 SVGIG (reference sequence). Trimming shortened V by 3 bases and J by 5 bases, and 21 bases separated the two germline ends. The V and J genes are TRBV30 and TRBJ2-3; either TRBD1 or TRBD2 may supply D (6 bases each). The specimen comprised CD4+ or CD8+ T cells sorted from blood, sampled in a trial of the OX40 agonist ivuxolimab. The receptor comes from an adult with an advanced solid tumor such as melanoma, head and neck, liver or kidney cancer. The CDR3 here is CAWSLGRQALKDTQYF. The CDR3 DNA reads TGTGCCTGGAGCCTCGGGAGACAGGCGCTGAAAGATACGCAGTATTTT.